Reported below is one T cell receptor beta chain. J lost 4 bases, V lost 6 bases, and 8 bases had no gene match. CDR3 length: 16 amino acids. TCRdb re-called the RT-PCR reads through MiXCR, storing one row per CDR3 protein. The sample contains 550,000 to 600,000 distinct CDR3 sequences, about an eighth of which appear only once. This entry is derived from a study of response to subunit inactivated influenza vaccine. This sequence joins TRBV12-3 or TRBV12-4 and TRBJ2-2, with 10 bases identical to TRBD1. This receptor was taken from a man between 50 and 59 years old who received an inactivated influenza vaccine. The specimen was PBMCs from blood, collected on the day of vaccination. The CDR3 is CASSPGTGAGTGELFF. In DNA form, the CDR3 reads TGTGCCAGCAGCCCCGGGACAGGGGCTGGCACCGGGGAGCTGTTTTTT.